This is a list of T cell receptor beta chains from one sample in a study of CD8+ T cells in alopecia areata. Some clones are missing from TCRdb's copy, which holds only in-frame ones; the method was immunoSEQ multiplex PCR. Among tens of thousands of clones listed, 29% were seen once. Sample: CD8+ T cells sorted from blood, taken at week 4, from a patient treated with tofacitinib. The receptors shown here come from a human donor with alopecia areata. The CDR3 runs from the conserved cysteine through the conserved F or W. Each record gives: D gene, CDR3 length, V gene, J gene, clone size, CDR3 DNA, CDR3 protein. D genes are given only for firm matches. Part of the rows lack a size; the others show once, few, many or a class for expanded clones.

TRBD2,12,TRBV30,TRBJ2-4,NA,TGTGCCTGGAAAGGACGGGGGGTTGTTCAGTACTTC,CAWKGRGVVQYF
TRBD2,16,TRBV30,TRBJ2-3,few,TGTGCCTGGAGGGCAAGCGGGAGGGCCTTCACAGATACGCAGTATTTT,CAWRASGRAFTDTQYF
TRBD2,14,TRBV27,TRBJ2-7,few,TGTGCCAGCAGTTTAAGGCGGGAGAACCACGAGCAGTACTTC,CASSLRRENHEQYF
NA,11,TRBV30,TRBJ2-1,few,TGTGCCTGGAGTGTCGACAATGAGCAGTTCTTC,CAWSVDNEQFF
TRBD1,15,TRBV7-9,TRBJ2-7,few,TGTGCCAGCAGCTTAGCGGGACAGTTAAACTACGAGCAGTACTTC,CASSLAGQLNYEQYF
NA,16,TRBV4-1,TRBJ1-5,NA,TGCGCCAGCAGCCAAGAACTGGGAAGGGGAAATCAGCCCCAGCATTTT,CASSQELGRGNQPQHF
TRBD2,15,TRBV4-1,TRBJ2-1,NA,TGCGCCAGCAGCCTGCTAGCGGGAGTATACAATGAGCAGTTCTTC,CASSLLAGVYNEQFF
TRBD2,15,TRBV4-1,TRBJ2-7,NA,TGCGCCAGCAGCCCGGGGGGGACTAGCGGCTACGAGCAGTACTTC,CASSPGGTSGYEQYF
NA,13,TRBV19,TRBJ2-1,NA,TGTGCCAGTAGTTCGACGGGGTACAATGAGCAGTTCTTC,CASSSTGYNEQFF
NA,14,TRBV7-9,TRBJ2-1,NA,TGTGCCAGCAGCTTTTCAGCCTCCTACAATGAGCAGTTCTTC,CASSFSASYNEQFF
NA,14,TRBV15,TRBJ2-2,once,TGTGCCACCAGCAGACTAAGGTTTAGCGGGGAGCTGTTTTTT,CATSRLRFSGELFF
NA,15,TRBV27,TRBJ1-2,NA,TGTGCCAGCAGTTTATCAGGACGGGCCAACTATGGCTACACCTTC,CASSLSGRANYGYTF
TRBD2,16,TRBV4-1,TRBJ2-3,few,TGCGCCAGCAGCCTTAGGACTAGCGGGAGTACAGATACGCAGTATTTT,CASSLRTSGSTDTQYF
NA,15,TRBV15,TRBJ2-3,NA,TGTGCCACCAGCCGAAAAATCTCTAGCACAGATACGCAGTATTTT,CATSRKISSTDTQYF
NA,10,TRBV20-1,TRBJ1-1,few,TGCAGTGCCCCGCGGGGTGAAGCTTTCTTT,CSAPRGEAFF
NA,16,TRBV30,TRBJ1-5,few,TGTGCCTGGAGTCTTGCGTCGACAGGTTCCAATCAGCCCCAGCATTTT,CAWSLASTGSNQPQHF
NA,13,TRBV29-1,TRBJ2-7,NA,TGCAGCGTTGAGACAGGAGGCGCCTACGAGCAGTACTTC,CSVETGGAYEQYF
NA,12,TRBV30,TRBJ2-5,few,TGTGCCTGGGCTAGTACGGAAGAGACCCAGTACTTC,CAWASTEETQYF
NA,13,TRBV7-9,TRBJ1-2,NA,TGTGCCAGCAGCTCCGGACCAATCTATGGCTACACCTTC,CASSSGPIYGYTF
TRBD2,16,TRBV5-1,TRBJ2-2,NA,TGCGCCAGCAGCCCCCCCGAGCGGGGGAGGATCGGGGAGCTGTTTTTT,CASSPPERGRIGELFF
NA,18,TRBV28,TRBJ1-1,once,TGTGCCAGCAGTCCCCTGAAGGACCCTCACGAAATGAACACTGAAGCTTTCTTT,CASSPLKDPHEMNTEAFF
NA,13,TRBV29-1,TRBJ2-1,few,TGCAGCGTTGTTACTGCCTCCTACAATGAGCAGTTCTTC,CSVVTASYNEQFF
NA,14,TRBV4-2,TRBJ2-7,NA,TGTGCCAGCAGCCTAGGAGGAGGTAGTCCCGAGCAGTACTTC,CASSLGGGSPEQYF
TRBD1,16,TRBV19,TRBJ2-2,NA,TGTGCCAGTAGTCCCCCGGGACAGGGCGGCACCGGGGAGCTGTTTTTT,CASSPPGQGGTGELFF
NA,14,TRBV6-5,TRBJ2-7,NA,TGTGCCAGCAGCCCAATGGACGGGACCTACGAGCAGTACTTC,CASSPMDGTYEQYF
NA,11,TRBV27,TRBJ2-3,NA,TGTGCCAGCAGTCCTGGAAGTACGCAGTATTTT,CASSPGSTQYF
NA,11,TRBV29-1,TRBJ1-3,few,TGCAGCGGAACCTCTGGAAACACCATATATTTT,CSGTSGNTIYF
NA,10,TRBV28,TRBJ2-5,NA,TGTGCCAGCAGTAGCGAGACCCAGTACTTC,CASSSETQYF
NA,13,TRBV5-6,TRBJ2-1,few,TGTGCCAGCAGCTCTTTGGGCCTTAGGGTGCTGTTCTTC,CASSSLGLRVLFF
NA,12,TRBV25-1,TRBJ2-4,NA,TGTGCCAGCAGTGAGGACTACCCAATTCAGTACTTC,CASSEDYPIQYF
TRBD2,15,TRBV6-5,TRBJ2-1,NA,TGTGCCAGCAGCGTCCTAGCGGGAGGCATAAATGAGCAGTTCTTC,CASSVLAGGINEQFF
NA,13,TRBV29-1,TRBJ1-2,NA,TGCAGCGTTGCAGACCCTGCTAACTATGGCTACACCTTC,CSVADPANYGYTF
NA,17,TRBV6-4,TRBJ1-1,few,TGTGCCAGCAGCGACCCCAGGGGCGCAGATTGGAACACTGAAGCTTTCTTT,CASSDPRGADWNTEAFF
NA,12,TRBV5-1,TRBJ2-7,NA,TGCGCCAGCAGCTTTCCGGAGAACGAGCAGTACTTC,CASSFPENEQYF
NA,13,TRBV29-1,TRBJ1-5,few,TGCAGCGTTGAAACAGCCCGTGATCAGCCCCAGCATTTT,CSVETARDQPQHF
NA,11,TRBV29-1,TRBJ1-1,NA,TGCAGCGTTTCCCCCCAGCCTGAAGCTTTCTTT,CSVSPQPEAFF
NA,13,TRBV5-1,TRBJ2-7,NA,TGCGCCAGCAGCTTGGGCTCGAGCTACGAGCAGTACTTC,CASSLGSSYEQYF
NA,15,TRBV30,TRBJ2-6,NA,TGTGCAGTGGGGGGAGAGGTTACTGGGGCCAACGTCCTGACTTTC,CAVGGEVTGANVLTF
NA,14,TRBV7-2,TRBJ2-1,NA,TGTGCCAGCAGCTTACCATCAGCCTACAATGAGCAGTTCTTC,CASSLPSAYNEQFF
NA,13,TRBV29-1,TRBJ1-1,NA,TGCAGCATCACACAGGGCGTGAACACTGAAGCTTTCTTT,CSITQGVNTEAFF